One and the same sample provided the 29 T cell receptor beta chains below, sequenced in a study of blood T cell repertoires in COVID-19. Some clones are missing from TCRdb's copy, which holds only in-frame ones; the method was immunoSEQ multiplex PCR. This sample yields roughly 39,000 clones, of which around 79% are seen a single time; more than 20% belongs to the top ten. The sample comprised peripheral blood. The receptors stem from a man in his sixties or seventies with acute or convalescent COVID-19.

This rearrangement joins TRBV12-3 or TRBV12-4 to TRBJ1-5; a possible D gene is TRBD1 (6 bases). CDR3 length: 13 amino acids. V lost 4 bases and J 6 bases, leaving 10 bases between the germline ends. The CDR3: CASSSGTIQPQHF. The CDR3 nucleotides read TGTGCCAGCAGTTCAGGGACAATTCAGCCCCAGCATTTT.

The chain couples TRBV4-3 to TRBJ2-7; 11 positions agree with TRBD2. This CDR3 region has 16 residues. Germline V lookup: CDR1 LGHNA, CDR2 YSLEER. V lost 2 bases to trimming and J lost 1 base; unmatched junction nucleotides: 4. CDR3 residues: CASSQTGTSGSYEQYF. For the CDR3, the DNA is TGCGCCAGCAGCCAAACCGGGACTAGCGGTTCCTACGAGCAGTACTTC.

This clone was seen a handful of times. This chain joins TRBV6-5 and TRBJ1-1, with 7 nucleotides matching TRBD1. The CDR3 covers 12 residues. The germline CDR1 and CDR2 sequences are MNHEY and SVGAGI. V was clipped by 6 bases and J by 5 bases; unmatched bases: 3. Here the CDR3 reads CASSRGNTEAFF. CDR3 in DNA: TGTGCCAGCAGCAGGGGGAATACTGAAGCTTTCTTT.

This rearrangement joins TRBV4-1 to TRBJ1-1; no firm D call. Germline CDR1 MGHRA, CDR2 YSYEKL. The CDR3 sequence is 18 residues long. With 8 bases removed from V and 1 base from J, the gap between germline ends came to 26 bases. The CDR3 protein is CASSPLPQPPPGNTEAFF. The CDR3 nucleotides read TGCGCCAGCTCCCCTCTCCCGCAGCCGCCACCGGGGAACACTGAAGCTTTCTTT.

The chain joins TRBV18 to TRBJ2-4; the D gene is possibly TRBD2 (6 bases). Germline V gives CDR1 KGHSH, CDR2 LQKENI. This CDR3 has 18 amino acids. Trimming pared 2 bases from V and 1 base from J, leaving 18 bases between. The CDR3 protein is CASSPAGPRAGAKNIQYF. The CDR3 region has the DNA TGTGCCAGCTCACCAGCAGGGCCAAGGGCGGGGGCCAAAAACATTCAGTACTTC.

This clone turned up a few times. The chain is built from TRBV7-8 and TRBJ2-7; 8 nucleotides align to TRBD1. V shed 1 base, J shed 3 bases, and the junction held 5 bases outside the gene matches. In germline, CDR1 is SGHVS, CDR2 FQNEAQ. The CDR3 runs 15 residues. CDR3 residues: CASSLGQGNYYEQYF. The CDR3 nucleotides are TGTGCCAGCAGCTTAGGACAGGGGAATTACTACGAGCAGTACTTC.

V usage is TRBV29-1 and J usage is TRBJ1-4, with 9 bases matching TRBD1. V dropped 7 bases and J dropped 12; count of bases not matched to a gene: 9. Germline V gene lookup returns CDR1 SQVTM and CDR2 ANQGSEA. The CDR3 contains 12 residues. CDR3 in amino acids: CSAVPGQGQLFF. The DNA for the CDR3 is TGCAGCGCAGTCCCGGGACAGGGTCAACTGTTTTTT.

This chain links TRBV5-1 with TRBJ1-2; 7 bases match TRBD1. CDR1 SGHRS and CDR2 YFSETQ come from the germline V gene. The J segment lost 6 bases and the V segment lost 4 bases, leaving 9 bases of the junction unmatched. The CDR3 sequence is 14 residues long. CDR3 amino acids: CASSNADRVDGYTF. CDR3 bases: TGCGCCAGCAGCAACGCTGACAGGGTGGATGGCTACACCTTC.

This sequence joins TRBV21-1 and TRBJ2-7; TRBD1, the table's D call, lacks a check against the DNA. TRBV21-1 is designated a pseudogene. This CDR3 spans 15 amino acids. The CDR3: CASSTRQGPYYEQYF. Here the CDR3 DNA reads TGTGCCAGCAGCACCCGACAGGGTCCCTATTACGAGCAGTACTTC.

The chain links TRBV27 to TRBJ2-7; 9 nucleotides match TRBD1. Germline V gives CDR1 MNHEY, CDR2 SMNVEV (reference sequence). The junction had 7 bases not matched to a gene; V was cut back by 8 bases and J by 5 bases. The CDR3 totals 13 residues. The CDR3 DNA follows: TGTGCCAGCCCGGGGACAGGGACCAACGAGCAGTACTTC. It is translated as CASPGTGTNEQYF.

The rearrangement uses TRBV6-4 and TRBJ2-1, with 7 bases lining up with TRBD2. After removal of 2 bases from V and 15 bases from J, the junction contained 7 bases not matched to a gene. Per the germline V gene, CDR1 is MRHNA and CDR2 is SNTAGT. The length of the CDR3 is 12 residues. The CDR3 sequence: CASSDGGSNPFF. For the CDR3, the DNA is TGTGCCAGCAGTGACGGCGGGAGTAATCCGTTCTTC.

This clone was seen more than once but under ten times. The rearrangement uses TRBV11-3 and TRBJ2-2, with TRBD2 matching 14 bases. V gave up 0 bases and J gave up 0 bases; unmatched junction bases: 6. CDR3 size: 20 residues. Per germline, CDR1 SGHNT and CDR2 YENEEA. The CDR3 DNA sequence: TGTGCCAGCAGCTTAGATCTCGGGACTAGCGGGAGCGCGAACACCGGGGAGCTGTTTTTT. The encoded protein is CASSLDLGTSGSANTGELFF.

The CDR3 DNA sequence: TGTGCCAGCAGTTCCCTCGGGACAGGGATTGGCTACACCTTC. This encodes CASSSLGTGIGYTF. The chain couples TRBV6-5 to TRBJ1-2; TRBD1 matches at 9 bases. V lost 4 bases to trimming and J lost 7 bases; unmatched junction nucleotides: 7. Per germline, CDR1 MNHEY and CDR2 SVGAGI. The CDR3 has 14 amino acids.

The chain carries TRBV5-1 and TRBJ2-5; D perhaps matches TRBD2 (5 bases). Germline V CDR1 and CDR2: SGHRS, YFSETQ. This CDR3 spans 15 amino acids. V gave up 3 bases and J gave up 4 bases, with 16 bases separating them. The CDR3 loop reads CASSSSGITGETQYF. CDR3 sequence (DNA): TGCGCCAGCAGCTCCTCCGGGATAACGGGAGAGACCCAGTACTTC.

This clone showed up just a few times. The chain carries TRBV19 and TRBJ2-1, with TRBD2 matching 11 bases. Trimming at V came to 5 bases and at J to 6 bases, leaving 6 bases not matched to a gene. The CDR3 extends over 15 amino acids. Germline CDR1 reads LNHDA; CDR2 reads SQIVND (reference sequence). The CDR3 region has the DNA TGTGCCAGTAGTTTCCTGACTAGCGGGATCAATGAGCAGTTCTTC. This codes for CASSFLTSGINEQFF. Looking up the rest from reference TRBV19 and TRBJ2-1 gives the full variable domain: DGGITQSPKYLFRKEGQNVTLSCEQNLNHDAMYWYRQDPGQGLRLIYYSQIVNDFQKGDIAEGYSVSREKKESFPLTVTSAQKNPTAFYLCASSFLTSGINEQFFGPGTRLTVL.

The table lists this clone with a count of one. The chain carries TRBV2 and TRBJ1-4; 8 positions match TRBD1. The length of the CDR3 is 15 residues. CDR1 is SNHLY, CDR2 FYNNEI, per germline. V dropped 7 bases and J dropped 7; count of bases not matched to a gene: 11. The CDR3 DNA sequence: TGTGCCAGCATCCTTGACAGGGGAGGCGGTGAAAAACTGTTTTTT. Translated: CASILDRGGGEKLFF.

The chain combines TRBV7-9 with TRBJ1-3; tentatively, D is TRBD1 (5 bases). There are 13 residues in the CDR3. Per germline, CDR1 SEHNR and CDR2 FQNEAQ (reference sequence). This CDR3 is CGGNPGSGNTIYF. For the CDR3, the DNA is TGTGGCGGAAACCCAGGGTCAGGAAACACCATATATTTT.

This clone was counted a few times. Written as DNA, the CDR3 is TGTGCCATCAGTGAGTCTCAAAAAGAGACCCAGTACTTC. Protein product: CAISESQKETQYF. The gene calls are TRBV10-3 and TRBJ2-5; D is uncertain. The germline V gene encodes CDR1 ENHRY and CDR2 SYGVKD. The CDR3 sequence is 13 residues long. Trimming pared 0 bases from V and 3 bases from J, leaving 5 bases between.

Here the CDR3 reads CASSPRTSQETQYF. The CDR3 nucleotides read TGTGCCAGCAGCCCAAGGACTAGTCAAGAGACCCAGTACTTC. The genes are TRBV3-1 (or the pseudogene TRBV3-2) and TRBJ2-5; 7 nucleotides line up with TRBD2. Germline values: CDR1 LGHDT, CDR2 YNNKEL (reference sequence). The CDR3 is 14 residues long. The V segment lost 4 bases and the J segment 2 bases; nucleotides outside the gene matches: 4.

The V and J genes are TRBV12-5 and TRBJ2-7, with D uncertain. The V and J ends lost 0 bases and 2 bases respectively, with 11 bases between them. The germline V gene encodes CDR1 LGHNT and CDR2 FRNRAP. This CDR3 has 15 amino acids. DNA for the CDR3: TGTGCTAGTGGTTTGGTACTGCCTCTCACCTACGAGCAGTACTTC. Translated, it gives CASGLVLPLTYEQYF.

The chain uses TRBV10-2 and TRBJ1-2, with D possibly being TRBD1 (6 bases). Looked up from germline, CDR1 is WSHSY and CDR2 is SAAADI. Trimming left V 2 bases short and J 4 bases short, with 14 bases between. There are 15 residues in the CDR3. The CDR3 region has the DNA TGCGCCAGCAGTGAGGTGCTAGGACAGAGCTATGGCTACACCTTC. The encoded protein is CASSEVLGQSYGYTF.

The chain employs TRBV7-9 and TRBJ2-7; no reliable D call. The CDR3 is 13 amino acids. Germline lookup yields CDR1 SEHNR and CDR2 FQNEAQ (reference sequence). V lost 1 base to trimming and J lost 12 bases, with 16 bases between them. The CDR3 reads CASSLGAFGTGYF. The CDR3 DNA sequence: TGTGCCAGCAGCTTAGGAGCCTTCGGCACGGGGTACTTC.

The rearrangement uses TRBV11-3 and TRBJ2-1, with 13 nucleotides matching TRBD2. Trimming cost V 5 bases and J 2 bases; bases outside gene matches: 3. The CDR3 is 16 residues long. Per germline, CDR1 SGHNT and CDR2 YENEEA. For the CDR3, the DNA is TGTGCCAGCAGCCACGGACTAGCGGGAGCCTACAATGAGCAGTTCTTC. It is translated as CASSHGLAGAYNEQFF.

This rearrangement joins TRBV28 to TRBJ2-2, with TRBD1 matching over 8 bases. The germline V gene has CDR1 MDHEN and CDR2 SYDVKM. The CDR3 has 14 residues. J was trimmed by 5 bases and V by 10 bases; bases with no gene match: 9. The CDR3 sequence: CATSGGAWTGELFF. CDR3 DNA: TGTGCCACCTCAGGGGGCGCGTGGACCGGGGAGCTGTTTTTT. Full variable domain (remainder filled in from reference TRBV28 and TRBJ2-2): DVKVTQSSRYLVKRTGEKVFLECVQDMDHENMFWYRQDPGLGLRLIYFSYDVKMKEKGDIPEGYSVSREKKERFSLILESASTNQTSMYLCATSGGAWTGELFFGEGSRLTVL.

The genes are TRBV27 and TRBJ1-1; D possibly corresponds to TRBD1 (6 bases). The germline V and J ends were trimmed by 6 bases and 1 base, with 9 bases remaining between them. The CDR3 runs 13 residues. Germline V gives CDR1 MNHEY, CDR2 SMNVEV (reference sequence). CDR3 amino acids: CASSMGANTEAFF. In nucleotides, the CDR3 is TGTGCCAGCAGCATGGGGGCGAACACTGAAGCTTTCTTT.

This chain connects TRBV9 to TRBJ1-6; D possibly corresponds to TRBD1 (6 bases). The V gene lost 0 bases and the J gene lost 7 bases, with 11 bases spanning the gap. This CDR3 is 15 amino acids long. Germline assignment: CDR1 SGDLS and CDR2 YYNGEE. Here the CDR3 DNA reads TGTGCCAGCAGCGTAGAGGGGGGGGAAAATTCACCCCTCCACTTT. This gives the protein CASSVEGGENSPLHF. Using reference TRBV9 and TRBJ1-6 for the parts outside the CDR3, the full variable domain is DSGVTQTPKHLITATGQRVTLRCSPRSGDLSVYWYQQSLDQGLQFLIQYYNGEERAKGNILERFSAQQFPDLHSELNLSSLELGDSALYFCASSVEGGENSPLHFGNGTRLTVT.

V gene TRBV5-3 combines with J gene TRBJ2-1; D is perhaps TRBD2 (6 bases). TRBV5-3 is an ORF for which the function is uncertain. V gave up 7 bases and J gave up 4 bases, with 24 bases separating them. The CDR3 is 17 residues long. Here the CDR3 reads CARPPRKDRGIYNEQFF. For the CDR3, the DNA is TGTGCCAGACCACCTAGGAAGGACCGGGGGATATACAATGAGCAGTTCTTC.

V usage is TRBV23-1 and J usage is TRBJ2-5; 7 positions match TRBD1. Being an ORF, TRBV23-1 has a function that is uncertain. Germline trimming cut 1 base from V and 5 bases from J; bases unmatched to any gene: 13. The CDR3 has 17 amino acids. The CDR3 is CASSQFGRGGAVETQYF. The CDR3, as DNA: TGCGCCAGCAGTCAATTTGGCAGAGGGGGCGCAGTCGAGACCCAGTACTTC.

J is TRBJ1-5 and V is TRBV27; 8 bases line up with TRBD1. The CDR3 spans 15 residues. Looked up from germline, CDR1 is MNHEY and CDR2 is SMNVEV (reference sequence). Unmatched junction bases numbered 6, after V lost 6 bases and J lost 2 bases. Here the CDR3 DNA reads TGTGCCAGCAGACAGGGGGTAACCGGCAATCAGCCCCAGCATTTT. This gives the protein CASRQGVTGNQPQHF.